A single sample is the source of the 19 T cell receptor beta chains below, sequenced in a study of CD8+ T cells in alopecia areata. TCR sequencing used cDNA made by reverse transcription of extracted RNA. TCRdb keeps only in-frame clones here, not all; method: immunoSEQ multiplex PCR. This sample yields 190,000 or so clones, of which around 60% are seen a single time; roughly an eighth belongs to the top ten. The treatment is: oral pan-JAK inhibitor, 5-10 mg twice daily. The input for sequencing was CD8+ T cells sorted from blood, taken at week 24, from a patient treated with tofacitinib. These receptors all come from a human donor with alopecia areata.

This clone came up a few times. The chain couples TRBV29-1 to TRBJ2-7, with D possibly being TRBD1 (6 bases). V dropped 2 bases and J dropped 2 bases, with 7 bases sitting between them. Germline CDR1 reads SQVTM; CDR2 reads ANQGSEA. The CDR3 consists of 12 residues. This CDR3 reads CSVETGPYEQYF. The CDR3 bases are TGCAGCGTTGAAACAGGGCCCTACGAGCAGTACTTC.

This clone showed up many times. DNA of the CDR3: TGCAGCGCACGGACAGGCACCTACGAGCAGTACTTC. Amino acid sequence: CSARTGTYEQYF. The gene calls are TRBV29-1 and TRBJ2-7, with 7 bases lining up with TRBD1. The junction had 5 bases not matched to a gene; V was cut back by 7 bases and J by 2 bases. CDR3 size: 12 residues. The germline gives CDR1 SQVTM, CDR2 ANQGSEA.

The chain uses TRBV30 and TRBJ2-7; 14 nucleotides match TRBD2. Germline V lookup: CDR1 GTSNPN, CDR2 SVGIG (reference sequence). This CDR3 has 16 amino acids. Trimming took 1 base from V and 7 from J; bases not matched to a gene: 9. The CDR3 sequence: CAWSGTSGGPPGEQYF. Written as DNA, the CDR3 is TGTGCCTGGAGTGGGACTAGCGGGGGGCCGCCGGGGGAGCAGTACTTC.

V is TRBV30 and J is TRBJ2-2; the D gene is possibly TRBD2 (7 bases). V lost 3 bases and J lost 6, with 20 bases in between. Germline V CDR1 and CDR2: GTSNPN, SVGIG (reference sequence). The CDR3 runs to 16 residues. Here the CDR3 DNA reads TGTGCCTGGAGGAAGGGGGTCGGACTAGAGGCCGGGGAGCTGTTTTTT. It specifies CAWRKGVGLEAGELFF.

The chain joins TRBV30 to TRBJ1-2; D gene ambiguous. CDR3 length equals 17 residues. V gave up 5 bases and J gave up 2 bases, with 24 bases separating them. Germline loops: CDR1 GTSNPN, CDR2 SVGIG (reference sequence). The CDR3: CAWPTRRPREVNYGYTF. CDR3 sequence (DNA): TGTGCCTGGCCGACGAGGAGGCCGCGGGAGGTCAACTATGGCTACACCTTC.

The count of this clone is one. The rearrangement uses TRBV7-8 and TRBJ1-2; no clear D. Germline lookup yields CDR1 SGHVS and CDR2 FQNEAQ. CDR3 length: 15 residues. V shed 5 bases and J shed 4 bases, with 17 bases lying between them. The CDR3 DNA reads TGTGCCAGCAGCCCCGGGAGCAGTATAGGCTATGGCTACACCTTC. This sequence encodes CASSPGSSIGYGYTF.

A single count supports this clone. The genes are TRBV15 and TRBJ2-5; 8 nucleotides align to TRBD2. The CDR3 runs to 17 residues. With V trimmed by 1 base and J by 5 bases, 12 bases remained unmatched. The germline gives CDR1 LNHNV, CDR2 YYDKDF (reference sequence). CDR3 residues: CATSRVPLASGSETQYF. The CDR3 DNA sequence: TGTGCCACCAGCAGAGTCCCCCTGGCTAGCGGGTCTGAGACCCAGTACTTC.

This CDR3 is CATSLSGGLADTQYF. CDR3 DNA: TGTGCCACCAGCCTTAGCGGGGGGTTGGCAGATACGCAGTATTTT. The rearrangement uses TRBV15 and TRBJ2-3, with TRBD2 matching over 10 bases. V shed 5 bases, J shed 4 bases, and the junction held 6 bases outside the gene matches. Germline values: CDR1 LNHNV, CDR2 YYDKDF (reference sequence). The CDR3 runs to 15 residues.

J is TRBJ1-5 and V is TRBV12-5; no clear D gene. The CDR3 has 14 amino acids. V lost 0 bases and J lost 4, with 7 bases in between. CDR1 LGHNT and CDR2 FRNRAP come from the germline V gene. CDR3 sequence: CASGLVGGNQPQHF. The CDR3 nucleotides are TGTGCTAGTGGTTTGGTAGGCGGAAATCAGCCCCAGCATTTT.

This clone was counted once. This rearrangement joins TRBV4-1 to TRBJ2-7; D remains ambiguous. Trimming removed 1 base at V and 9 bases at J, with 13 bases between. This CDR3 comprises 13 residues. Germline lookup yields CDR1 MGHRA and CDR2 YSYEKL. CDR3 coding DNA: TGCGCCAGCAGCCAAGGTGTAGGCAGTCCGCAGTACTTC. Protein sequence: CASSQGVGSPQYF.

This clone was recorded only once. The CDR3 DNA reads as TGCAGCGTCGTTGCGAGTACAGGACCCTCTGGAAACACCATATATTTT. Its protein product is CSVVASTGPSGNTIYF. The genes are TRBV29-1 and TRBJ1-3; tentatively, D is TRBD1 (5 bases). Germline V lookup: CDR1 SQVTM, CDR2 ANQGSEA. This CDR3 is built from 16 residues. Trimming removed 6 bases from V and 0 bases from J, with 18 bases in between. Looking up the rest from reference TRBV29-1 and TRBJ1-3 gives the full variable domain: SAVISQKPSRDICQRGTSLTIQCQVDSQVTMMFWYRQQPGQSLTLIATANQGSEATYESGFVIDKFPISRPNLTFSTLTVSNMSPEDSSIYLCSVVASTGPSGNTIYFGEGSWLTVV.

The chain recombines TRBV27 with TRBJ2-7; D uncertain. The CDR3 runs to 14 residues. Germline values: CDR1 MNHEY, CDR2 SMNVEV (reference sequence). V lost 7 bases and J lost 1, with 14 bases in between. CDR3 DNA: TGTGCCAGCATAGGCGGTTCTACTTCCTACGAGCAGTACTTC. Translated: CASIGGSTSYEQYF.

This clone was picked up a small number of times. The chain employs TRBV5-6 and TRBJ1-6; perhaps TRBD1 as D (5 bases). The CDR3 loop spans 15 amino acids. CDR1 is SGHDT, CDR2 YYEEEE, per germline. The germline V and J ends were trimmed by 0 bases and 8 bases, with 12 bases remaining between them. In DNA, the CDR3 is TGTGCCAGCAGCTTGGAAGGGACCGGGGATTCACCCCTCCACTTT. Residues: CASSLEGTGDSPLHF.

This clone has just a few counts. The chain combines TRBV25-1 with TRBJ2-7, with D perhaps matching TRBD1 (5 bases). Germline CDR1 reads MGHDK; CDR2 reads SYGVNS. V was trimmed by 5 bases and J by 6 bases, leaving 14 bases between them. CDR3 length: 13 residues. The CDR3 loop reads CASSRGLGSEQYF. CDR3 nucleotide sequence: TGTGCCAGCAGTAGGGGTCTGGGATCCGAGCAGTACTTC.

The gene calls are TRBV30 and TRBJ2-7; 7 bases fit TRBD1. J lost 5 bases, V lost 0 bases, and 10 bases had no gene match. The CDR3 runs 15 residues. Germline CDR1 reads GTSNPN; CDR2 reads SVGIG (reference sequence). CDR3 sequence reads: CAWSVLGQGENEQYF. The CDR3 DNA follows: TGTGCCTGGAGTGTATTAGGCCAGGGGGAGAACGAGCAGTACTTC. The variable domain in full, completed from reference TRBV30 and TRBJ2-7, reads SQTIHQWPATLVQPVGSPLSLECTVEGTSNPNLYWYRQAAGRGLQLLFYSVGIGQISSEVPQNLSASRPQDRQFILSSKKLLLSDSGFYLCAWSVLGQGENEQYFGPGTRLTVT.

V and J are TRBV29-1 and TRBJ1-2, with TRBD1 as a possible D gene (6 bases). The germline V gene encodes CDR1 SQVTM and CDR2 ANQGSEA. The CDR3 has 13 residues. Trimming pared 6 bases from V and 1 base from J, leaving 12 bases between. For the CDR3, the DNA is TGCAGCGTCCCCAAGGGGGTTAACTATGGCTACACCTTC. Amino acids: CSVPKGVNYGYTF.

The chain has TRBV15 and TRBJ1-5; 8 positions match TRBD1. CDR3 length: 14 amino acids. The V gene end was trimmed by 0 bases and the J gene end by 6 bases; junction bases not matched to a gene: 1. Germline CDR1 LNHNV, CDR2 YYDKDF (reference sequence). The DNA for the CDR3 is TGTGCCACCAGCAGAGATCAGGGGGCTCAGCCCCAGCATTTT. This sequence encodes CATSRDQGAQPQHF.

In its sample, this clone was seen a few times. The CDR3 DNA follows: TGTGCCAGCAGCTACGAAGCTTCAGATACGCAGTATTTT. Protein sequence: CASSYEASDTQYF. The chain employs TRBV7-8 and TRBJ2-3, with no clear D. Between the trimmed V and J ends, which lost 4 bases and 4 bases, there was a span of 9 bases. Germline CDR1 reads SGHVS; CDR2 reads FQNEAQ. CDR3 length equals 13 residues.

The chain links TRBV4-2 to TRBJ2-1; D gene unclear. This CDR3 has 14 amino acids. The germline V gene has CDR1 LGHNA and CDR2 YNFKEQ. With 0 bases removed from V and 6 bases from J, the gap between germline ends came to 9 bases. CDR3 DNA sequence: TGTGCCAGCAGCCAAGACGATCAGGCCAATGAGCAGTTCTTC. This sequence encodes CASSQDDQANEQFF.